This T cell receptor beta chain was retrieved from a study of blood T cell repertoires in COVID-19 (dated by TCRdb to about 2020). At the level of the whole study: Samples from collaborators originated in the United States, Italy and Spain and spanned both the acute and convalescent phases of COVID-19. The prospective study material was composed of cDNA or gDNA derived from T cells, B-cell-depleted T cells, or PBMCs. Deeply sampled blood TCRbeta repertoires from subjects exposed to, actively infected with, or recovered from COVID-19 were included in the dataset. A freely available public database, intended as a resource for researchers studying the immune response to SARS-CoV-2, is where the repertoires were released. Samples were obtained from the ongoing ImmuneRACE study (first 160 participants) and from 1,254 subjects provided by 6 global collaborators. Sample metadata almost always included a de-identified subject ID, COVID-19 status, age in years and sex. Where available, HLA class I and class II types were obtained from metadata supplied by the sample provider rather than from assay-based typing.

Collaborating institutions collected whole blood in K2EDTA tubes following their own protocols. For TCRbeta analysis, collaborator samples were shipped as frozen whole blood, as isolated PBMCs, or as DNA extracted from either sample type. Study-wide conclusions, independent of this receptor: The quantity of clinical and demographic metadata differed by source and by participant and was supplied without curation.

TCRbeta CDR3 regions were amplified from genomic DNA using the immunoSEQ Assay, a bias-controlled multiplex PCR. Processing in the source paper ran as follows. The number of nucleated cells in each sample was estimated by amplification of reference gene primers within the assay. To quantify the absolute abundance of each unique TCRbeta CDR3 rearrangement, sequence reads were collapsed and filtered. For each sample, productive Simpson clonality was calculated as the square root of Simpson's diversity index over productive rearrangements. TCRdb took over this immuneACCESS table, retaining in-frame rearrangements with V and J assigned. Such tables are incomplete; in checked studies, under half of the missing clones stem from an unresolved V gene, and the remainder is unexplained. V and J calls and clone size are those listed in that table; D and trimming were worked out from the DNA. This sample holds about 80,000 clones; around 88% were observed only once. Jointly, the top ten make up approximately 6.7% of the sample.

Remarks on this clone: The clone's antigen remains unknown. No per-base quality is available; no much larger clone lies one base away.

This clonotype was obtained from an elderly woman with acute or convalescent COVID-19. Sequences were obtained from peripheral blood.

The CDR3 reads CASSPEGGTQPQHF. The DNA is TGTGCCAGCTCCCCCGAGGGAGGGACTCAGCCCCAGCATTTT. The chain is made from TRBV18 and TRBJ1-5, with TRBD1 tentatively as D gene (5 bases match). From the germline V gene, CDR1 is KGHSH and CDR2 is LQKENI. The CDR3 goes from the cysteine to the phenylalanine over 14 residues. This entry keeps only the CDR3 DNA: 42 bases, framed from base 1. The germline ends are 15 bases apart after V is trimmed by 6 bases and J by 6 bases.